Each of the 30 T cell receptor beta chains below was sequenced from the same sample in a study of CD8+CD57+ T cells in acquired aplastic anemia. Genomic DNA served as template for TCR beta VDJ and CDR3 profiling. Using its own MiXCR run on the reads, TCRdb lists one record per CDR3 protein. The data hold 210,000 or so distinct CDR3 sequences, with around 50% observed a single time. Those patients picked for sequencing had displayed CD8+CD57+ cell expansion on flow cytometry. What was sequenced was sorted CD4+, CD8+, or CD8+CD57+ T cells (not recorded which) from PBMCs. These TCRs come from a human donor with aplastic anemia.

The chain has TRBV7-4 and TRBJ2-2; D not resolved. Germline lookup yields CDR1 SGHVT and CDR2 SQSDAQ. The CDR3 is 11 amino acids. Trimming pared 4 bases from V and 4 bases from J, leaving 1 base between. CDR3: CASSSTGELFF. The CDR3 region has the DNA TGTGCCAGCAGCTCCACCGGGGAGCTGTTTTTT.

This clonotype was recorded many times. This sequence joins TRBV5-1 and TRBJ2-5; 7 positions agree with TRBD1. The trim removed 3 bases at V and 3 bases at J, leaving 5 bases unmatched. Germline CDR1 is SGHRS and CDR2 is YFSETQ. The CDR3 extends over 14 amino acids. The CDR3 region is CASSSIGTEETQYF. In DNA form, the CDR3 reads TGCGCCAGCAGCTCGATCGGGACAGAAGAGACCCAGTACTTC.

In DNA, the CDR3 is TGTGCCAGCTGCCACAGGAGCTCCTACGAGCAGTACTTC. Its protein is CASCHRSSYEQYF. The chain has TRBV2 and TRBJ2-7, with D possibly TRBD1 on 5 matching bases. CDR3 size: 13 residues. Germline V gene data show CDR1 as SNHLY and CDR2 as FYNNEI. Trimming cost V 8 bases and J 0 bases, with 11 bases left between them. The full variable domain, its missing parts supplied by reference TRBV2 and TRBJ2-7, is EPEVTQTPSHQVTQMGQEVILRCVPISNHLYFYWYRQILGQKVEFLVSFYNNEISEKSEIFDDQFSVERPDGSNFTLKIRSTKLEDSAMYFCASCHRSSYEQYFGPGTRLTVT.

The V gene is TRBV19, the J gene TRBJ1-1; 8 nucleotides match TRBD1. CDR1 and CDR2 (germline): LNHDA, SQIVND (reference sequence). This CDR3 has 16 amino acids. V shed 5 bases, J shed 5 bases, and the junction held 13 bases outside the gene matches. CDR3 DNA: TGTGCCAGTAGTCAACAGGGGGGGCTGCTGGGGACTGAAGCTTTCTTT. Its translation: CASSQQGGLLGTEAFF.

At least ten counts were recorded for this clonotype. This sequence joins TRBV24-1 and TRBJ1-1; 9 positions agree with TRBD1. CDR3 length: 16 amino acids. The V segment lost 5 bases and the J segment 1 base; nucleotides outside the gene matches: 7. Per the germline V gene, CDR1 is KGHDR and CDR2 is SFDVKD. CDR3 nucleotide sequence: TGTGCCACCAGTGCATCGACAGGGGGGGGGAACACTGAAGCTTTCTTT. Protein sequence: CATSASTGGGNTEAFF.

DNA for the CDR3: TGTGCCAGCAGCCCCCAGCCCGGGGGCTACACCTTC. Its protein is CASSPQPGGYTF. V is TRBV3-1 and J is TRBJ1-2; D gene ambiguous. The V end was cut by 4 bases, the J end by 8 bases, with 11 bases between. This CDR3 region has 12 residues. CDR1 is LGHDT and CDR2 is YNNKEL in the germline V gene (reference sequence).

In its sample, this clonotype was seen many times. The genes are TRBV3-1 and TRBJ1-6; D is undetermined. The CDR3 is 13 amino acids. Between the trimmed V and J ends, which lost 1 base and 9 bases, there was a span of 7 bases. The V gene's germline CDR1 is LGHDT and CDR2 YNNKEL (reference sequence). CDR3 amino acids: CASSQVLASPLHF. CDR3 bases: TGTGCCAGCAGCCAAGTCCTGGCTTCACCCCTCCACTTT.

This clonotype has a count of ten or more. The chain carries TRBV6-1 and TRBJ1-1; D gene unclear. V lost 4 bases and J 2 bases, leaving 14 bases between the germline ends. CDR1 is MNHNS, CDR2 SASEGT, per germline. This CDR3 is built from 15 residues. CDR3 protein: CASSVAPVANTEAFF. In DNA form, the CDR3 reads TGTGCCAGCAGTGTAGCCCCTGTCGCTAACACTGAAGCTTTCTTT.

CDR3 in amino acids: CSTWDRGRAFF. CDR3 nucleotide sequence: TGCAGTACCTGGGACAGGGGACGAGCTTTCTTT. The rearrangement links TRBV20-1 to TRBJ1-1; TRBD1 agrees at 10 bases. The CDR3 has 11 amino acids. Germline V gives CDR1 DFQATT, CDR2 SNEGSKA (reference sequence). Losses at the gene ends were 8 bases for V and 10 bases for J; bases not matched to a gene: 7.

The rearrangement joins TRBV20-1 to TRBJ1-5, with 7 bases aligning to TRBD1. CDR1 DFQATT and CDR2 SNEGSKA come from the germline V gene (reference sequence). Trimming took 3 bases from V and 3 from J; bases not matched to a gene: 5. The CDR3 has 14 residues. DNA of the CDR3: TGCAGTGCTAGGGACAGGAAGGTCAATCAGCCCCAGCATTTT. It is translated as CSARDRKVNQPQHF.

The V call is TRBV29-1, the J call TRBJ1-2; D unclear. CDR3 length: 12 amino acids. Deletions cut 4 bases from V and 3 bases from J, with 9 bases between. Germline V CDR1 and CDR2: SQVTM, ANQGSEA. The CDR3 nucleotides read TGCAGCGTTGTGAGGGATGACTATGGCTACACCTTC. Protein product: CSVVRDDYGYTF.

This clonotype appeared many times. The chain has TRBV2 and TRBJ2-5; 7 bases are a match to TRBD1. The CDR3 has 15 residues. V was pared by 7 bases and J by 9 bases, with 17 bases of the junction left unmatched. Germline lookup yields CDR1 SNHLY and CDR2 FYNNEI. CDR3 sequence: CASKRVYGTVGAQYF. The CDR3 bases are TGTGCCAGCAAACGAGTGTATGGGACAGTCGGGGCCCAGTACTTC.

The gene calls are TRBV29-1 and TRBJ2-3; no reliable D call. Germline CDR1 and CDR2: SQVTM and ANQGSEA. The CDR3 contains 11 residues. V shed 1 base and J shed 3 bases, with 2 bases lying between them. The CDR3 coding sequence is TGCAGCGTTGAAGGGACAGATACGCAGTATTTT. It yields the protein CSVEGTDTQYF.

The V and J genes are TRBV20-1 and TRBJ2-7; possibly TRBD1 or TRBD2 for D (6 bases each). The length of the CDR3 is 11 residues. CDR1 is DFQATT, CDR2 SNEGSKA, per germline (reference sequence). DNA for the CDR3: TGCAGCTTCGGGGGCCTAGCCGAGCAGTACTTC. Residues: CSFGGLAEQYF.

This clonotype was recorded at least ten times. This rearrangement joins TRBV15 to TRBJ2-1, with D tentatively TRBD1 (5 bases). The V gene lost 0 bases and the J gene lost 6 bases, with 12 bases spanning the gap. The CDR3 length is 15 residues. Germline V lookup: CDR1 LNHNV, CDR2 YYDKDF (reference sequence). CDR3 residues: CATSRDVARANEQFF. CDR3 coding DNA: TGTGCCACCAGCAGAGATGTGGCCAGGGCCAATGAGCAGTTCTTC. The variable domain in full, completed from reference TRBV15 and TRBJ2-1, reads DAMVIQNPRYQVTQFGKPVTLSCSQTLNHNVMYWYQQKSSQAPKLLFHYYDKDFNNEADTPDNFQSRRPNTSFCFLDIRSPGLGDTAMYLCATSRDVARANEQFFGPGTRLTVL.

In its sample, this clonotype was seen a few times. The chain combines TRBV29-1 with TRBJ1-2; 8 positions match TRBD1. This CDR3 spans 14 amino acids. Germline-derived CDR1 and CDR2 are SQVTM and ANQGSEA. J lost 2 bases, V lost 1 base, and 3 bases had no gene match. The CDR3 loop is CSVEGRGRNYGYTF. In DNA, the CDR3 is TGCAGCGTTGAAGGCAGGGGGCGGAACTATGGCTACACCTTC.

The gene calls are TRBV2 and TRBJ2-5; 7 bases fit TRBD2. The junction had 15 bases not matched to a gene; V was cut back by 6 bases and J by 5 bases. The germline V gene has CDR1 SNHLY and CDR2 FYNNEI. This CDR3 is 16 amino acids long. CDR3 sequence reads: CASSLGRGILYETQYF. The CDR3 coding sequence is TGTGCCAGCAGCTTAGGGCGGGGGATATTATATGAGACCCAGTACTTC.

The V call is TRBV25-1, the J call TRBJ2-7; D may be TRBD2 (6 bases). Germline CDR1 reads MGHDK; CDR2 reads SYGVNS. There are 14 residues in the CDR3. V lost 5 bases, J lost 4 bases, and 15 bases lay in between. Here the CDR3 reads CASSRLIGGYEQYF. As DNA, the CDR3 is TGTGCCAGCAGTAGGCTCATCGGGGGTTACGAGCAGTACTTC.

The genes are TRBV7-9 and TRBJ1-2, with D perhaps TRBD1 (6 bases). CDR1 SEHNR and CDR2 FQNEAQ come from the germline V gene (reference sequence). The CDR3 has 14 amino acids. V lost 1 base and J 8 bases, leaving 14 bases between the germline ends. The CDR3 bases are TGTGCCAGCAGCTTAGGCGACGGGGGCTGGGGCTACACCTTC. Encoded protein: CASSLGDGGWGYTF.

This rearrangement joins TRBV6-5 to TRBJ1-1; maybe TRBD1 (5 bases). V shed 2 bases and J shed 4 bases, with 11 bases lying between them. From germline, CDR1 is MNHEY and CDR2 SVGAGI. This CDR3 has 14 residues. As DNA, the CDR3 is TGTGCCAGCAGTTACGGCAGGGTTGGCACTGAAGCTTTCTTT. It codes for CASSYGRVGTEAFF.

This clonotype has at least ten counts. The rearrangement uses TRBV30 and TRBJ2-7; D is possibly TRBD1 (6 bases). Germline CDR1 is GTSNPN and CDR2 is SVGIG (reference sequence). CDR3 size: 13 residues. V shed 4 bases and J shed 1 base, with 11 bases lying between them. The CDR3 DNA is TGTGCCTGGACACTCGGGACATCCTACGAGCAGTACTTC. Translation gives CAWTLGTSYEQYF. Full variable domain (missing parts from reference TRBV30 and TRBJ2-7): SQTIHQWPATLVQPVGSPLSLECTVEGTSNPNLYWYRQAAGRGLQLLFYSVGIGQISSEVPQNLSASRPQDRQFILSSKKLLLSDSGFYLCAWTLGTSYEQYFGPGTRLTVT.

This clonotype has a handful of counts. The chain uses TRBV5-4 and TRBJ2-1, with 9 nucleotides matching TRBD2. The CDR3 has 17 amino acids. Looked up from germline, CDR1 is SGHNT and CDR2 is YYREEE (reference sequence). V gave up 4 bases and J gave up 6 bases; unmatched junction bases: 14. CDR3 sequence: CASSQKPEAGGPNEQFF. The CDR3 region has the DNA TGTGCCAGCAGCCAAAAACCGGAAGCGGGGGGACCCAATGAGCAGTTCTTC.

With respect to this clonotype: One base away lies a much larger clone, so this may be a sequencing read error. The gene calls are TRBV2 and TRBJ1-5; 7 nucleotides agree with TRBD1. The CDR3 has 15 amino acids. Germline values: CDR1 SNHLY, CDR2 FYNNEI. CDR3 sequence (DNA): TGTGCCGGCAGTGCCGACAGGGAGGTCAATCAGCCCCAGCATTTT. Residues: CAGSADREVNQPQHF.

This clonotype was recorded many times. The V call is TRBV30, the J call TRBJ1-6; the D gene is possibly TRBD1 (6 bases). Germline V gives CDR1 GTSNPN, CDR2 SVGIG (reference sequence). V was cut by 3 bases and J by 10 bases, with 10 bases left in between. This CDR3 comprises 12 residues. The CDR3 nucleotides read TGTGCCTGGAGGAAAGGGGGATCACCCCTCCACTTT. This gives the protein CAWRKGGSPLHF.

This clonotype showed up just once. The conserved closing phenylalanine or tryptophan is absent in this CDR3, likely reflecting a read error. V usage is TRBV2 and J usage is TRBJ1-1; a possible D gene is TRBD1 (6 bases). V lost 11 bases and J 1 base, leaving 14 bases between the germline ends. The CDR3 runs to 13 residues. Germline V gene sequence: CDR1 SNHLY, CDR2 FYNNEI. The CDR3 loop is CAGIDRPNTEAFL. The CDR3, as DNA: TGTGCCGGCATCGACAGGCCGAACACTGAAGCTTTCCTT.

As concerns this clonotype: Given a much more abundant clone one base away, this may be a read error. This chain uses TRBV10-1 with TRBJ1-1; D call uncertain. V lost 1 base and J 4 bases, leaving 10 bases between the germline ends. Germline-derived CDR1 and CDR2 are WNHNN and SYGVQD (reference sequence). The length of the CDR3 is 14 residues. The DNA of the CDR3 is TGCGCCAGCAGTGAGTTAGGAGAGGGCACTGAAGCTTTCTTT. Translating gives CASSELGEGTEAFF.

A word on this clonotype: This may arise from a read error, as a much more abundant clone is one base away. The chain employs TRBV10-3 and TRBJ1-2; D is unresolved. This CDR3 comprises 11 residues. CDR1 ENHRY and CDR2 SYGVKD come from the germline V gene. CDR3 amino acids: CASSDYYGYTF. CDR3 in DNA: TGTGCCAGCAGTGACTACTATGGCTACACCTTC.

The rearrangement joins TRBV25-1 to TRBJ2-5; D may be TRBD1 (6 bases). Per germline, CDR1 MGHDK and CDR2 SYGVNS. V was shortened by 8 bases and J by 2 bases, with 9 bases between the two germline ends. CDR3 length: 12 amino acids. The CDR3 protein is CASVDRQETQYF. In DNA form, the CDR3 reads TGTGCCAGCGTAGACAGGCAAGAGACCCAGTACTTC.

Comment on this clonotype: With a much larger clone just one base away, this may be a read error. The rearrangement joins TRBV20-1 to TRBJ2-2, with D tentatively TRBD2 (5 bases). CDR1 and CDR2 from the germline V gene are DFQATT and SNEGSKA (reference sequence). The CDR3 extends over 14 amino acids. This CDR3 is CRARWETGTGELFF. The CDR3 coding sequence is TGCAGGGCTAGATGGGAGACGGGCACCGGGGAGCTGTTTTTT.

This clonotype was observed many times. The V and J genes are TRBV5-1 and TRBJ1-1; D gene uncertain. CDR3 length: 14 residues. Germline V gene lookup returns CDR1 SGHRS and CDR2 YFSETQ. Trimming pared 5 bases from V and 7 bases from J, leaving 18 bases between. CDR3 sequence: CASSNLFDGSEAFF. CDR3 nucleotide sequence: TGCGCCAGCAGTAATTTGTTTGACGGGAGTGAAGCTTTCTTT.